The 8 T cell receptor beta chains given below trace back to one sample, sequenced in a study of early T cells in non-severe SARS-CoV-2 infection. From the 5' RACE reads, TCRdb called clonotypes with MiXCR, one entry per CDR3 protein. The sample holds tens of thousands of distinct CDR3 sequences, more than 4.5% seen once. Sequenced input: whole blood. The source is an adult who was a healthcare worker with PCR-confirmed SARS-CoV-2 infection or an uninfected control (not recorded which).

This clonotype has a handful of counts. The chain uses TRBV13 and TRBJ2-1; D perhaps matches TRBD2 (6 bases). Trimming removed 3 bases from V and 5 bases from J, with 8 bases in between. Germline V CDR1 and CDR2: PRHDT, FYEKMQ (reference sequence). The CDR3 totals 13 residues. CDR3: CASSFGLNNEQFF. CDR3 sequence (DNA): TGTGCCAGCAGCTTTGGACTAAACAATGAGCAGTTCTTC.

The table lists this clonotype with many counts. The DNA of the CDR3 is TGTGCCAGCAGCGGCCGGGGCGGGAGGCCGAGCTCCTACAATGAGCAGTTCTTC. Translation gives CASSGRGGRPSSYNEQFF. The chain has TRBV7-9 and TRBJ2-1, with 8 nucleotides matching TRBD2. The CDR3 consists of 18 residues. Germline CDR1 and CDR2: SEHNR and FQNEAQ (reference sequence). Trimming at V came to 5 bases and at J to 0 bases, leaving 12 bases not matched to a gene. The entire variable domain, with the rest obtained from reference TRBV7-9 and TRBJ2-1, is as follows: DTGVSQNPRHKITKRGQNVTFRCDPISEHNRLYWYRQTLGQGPEFLTYFQNEAQLEKSRLLSDRFSAERPKGSFSTLEIQRTEQGDSAMYLCASSGRGGRPSSYNEQFFGPGTRLTVL.

As DNA, the CDR3 is TGTGCCACCAGTCACTTCGCAGATACGCAGTATTTT. It is translated as CATSHFADTQYF. The chain employs TRBV24-1 and TRBJ2-3, with D hard to call. Trimming took 6 bases from V and 4 from J, leaving 7 bases between them. The V gene's germline CDR1 is KGHDR and CDR2 SFDVKD. The CDR3 is 12 residues long.

Regarding this clonotype: A much larger clone lies a single base off, so this may be a read error. CDR3 bases: TGCAGCGTTGATGATGTCCTTTTAGATACCAATGAGCAGTTCTTC. This translates into CSVDDVLLDTNEQFF. V is TRBV29-1 and J is TRBJ2-1; the D is unclear. Trimming removed 3 bases from V and 6 bases from J, with 18 bases in between. Germline V gene data show CDR1 as SQVTM and CDR2 as ANQGSEA. This CDR3 has 15 amino acids.

This clonotype is medium-sized. The chain links TRBV6-2 or TRBV6-3 to TRBJ2-1, with 7 bases matching TRBD2. From germline, CDR1 is MNHEY and CDR2 SVGEGT. V shed 5 bases and J 1 base; nucleotides not matched to a gene: 8. The CDR3 runs to 16 residues. The CDR3 loop is CASSRGAGVSYNEQFF. In DNA form, the CDR3 reads TGTGCCAGCAGTCGTGGGGCGGGAGTATCCTACAATGAGCAGTTCTTC.

This clonotype was observed at least ten times. J is TRBJ2-1 and V is TRBV6-5, with D perhaps TRBD2 (5 bases). V was cut by 8 bases and J by 8 bases, with 16 bases left in between. The germline V gene encodes CDR1 MNHEY and CDR2 SVGAGI. The CDR3 contains 13 residues. This chain's CDR3 is CASGPGSHYEQFF. The CDR3 nucleotides are TGTGCCAGCGGGCCGGGGTCCCACTATGAGCAGTTCTTC.

This sequence joins TRBV12-3 or TRBV12-4 and TRBJ2-3; D call uncertain. Trimming cost V 5 bases and J 6 bases, with 9 bases left between them. The CDR3 has 12 amino acids. The CDR3 coding sequence is TGTGCCAGCAGTCCGCTCTCGGATACGCAGTATTTT. It codes for CASSPLSDTQYF.

This rearrangement joins TRBV24-1 to TRBJ2-2; perhaps TRBD1 as D (6 bases). Trimming pared 4 bases from V and 7 bases from J, leaving 21 bases between. Germline V CDR1 and CDR2: KGHDR, SFDVKD. The CDR3 contains 17 residues. The CDR3, as DNA: TGTGCCACCAGTGAGTACCCCAGAACAGGGTCCCACGGGGAGCTGTTTTTT. This codes for CATSEYPRTGSHGELFF.